Shown below are 27 T cell receptor beta chains from a single sample sequenced in a study of response to subunit inactivated influenza vaccine. From the RT-PCR reads, TCRdb called clonotypes with MiXCR, one entry per CDR3 protein. This table has about 700,000 distinct CDR3 sequences, about 14% appearing once. The material sequenced was PBMCs from blood, taken 14 to 15 days before vaccination. These TCRs come from a man in his fifties who received an inactivated influenza vaccine.

In its sample, this clonotype was seen many times. This chain joins TRBV5-1 and TRBJ2-7; D may be TRBD1 (6 bases). With 1 base removed from V and 3 bases from J, the gap between germline ends came to 14 bases. The CDR3 length is 15 residues. The germline gives CDR1 SGHRS, CDR2 YFSETQ. CDR3 DNA: TGCGCCAGCAGCTTGAGGGCAGGGGTACTCTACGAGCAGTACTTC. Translating gives CASSLRAGVLYEQYF.

The rearrangement joins TRBV20-1 to TRBJ2-3; 8 positions match TRBD2. The ends lost 1 base at V and 1 base at J; junction bases unmatched: 4. Germline values: CDR1 DFQATT, CDR2 SNEGSKA (reference sequence). The CDR3 spans 15 residues. CDR3 in amino acids: CSARGSGDRTDTQYF. The CDR3 coding sequence is TGCAGTGCTAGAGGTAGCGGGGATCGCACAGATACGCAGTATTTT.

The chain combines TRBV20-1 with TRBJ2-5, with D hard to call. CDR1 is DFQATT, CDR2 SNEGSKA, per germline (reference sequence). Trimming took off 0 bases at V and 4 bases at J, with 12 bases between the two ends. CDR3 size: 14 residues. The CDR3 reads CSARDPGPGETQYF. The CDR3 coding sequence is TGCAGTGCTAGAGACCCCGGGCCTGGAGAGACCCAGTACTTC.

The sample holds a few counts of this clonotype. The rearrangement uses TRBV10-3 and TRBJ2-1; 7 bases map to TRBD1. The germline V gene encodes CDR1 ENHRY and CDR2 SYGVKD. V dropped 7 bases and J dropped 3; count of bases not matched to a gene: 3. The CDR3 totals 13 residues. DNA for the CDR3: TGTGCCATCACCGGGACAGACTACAATGAGCAGTTCTTC. Its protein is CAITGTDYNEQFF.

This clonotype has more than one count but fewer than ten. This chain links TRBV4-1 with TRBJ1-2, with TRBD1 identical over 8 bases. CDR1 and CDR2 (germline): MGHRA, YSYEKL. Germline trimming cut 4 bases from V and 6 bases from J; bases unmatched to any gene: 10. The CDR3 length is 15 residues. The CDR3 is CASSRPDRESDGYTF. The CDR3 nucleotides are TGCGCCAGCAGCCGACCGGACAGGGAATCAGATGGCTACACCTTC.

V gene TRBV6-2 or TRBV6-3 combines with J gene TRBJ2-1, with 10 bases fitting TRBD2. Germline loops: CDR1 MNHEY, CDR2 SVGEGT. This CDR3 comprises 14 residues. V lost 10 bases to trimming and J lost 3 bases; unmatched junction nucleotides: 6. The CDR3 sequence: CATQRGGFYNEQFF. DNA for the CDR3: TGTGCCACTCAGCGGGGGGGTTTCTACAATGAGCAGTTCTTC.

In this sample, this clonotype turned up many times. The V gene is TRBV12-3 or TRBV12-4, the J gene TRBJ1-2, with D uncertain. This CDR3 comprises 14 residues. The V and J ends lost 3 bases and 4 bases respectively, with 12 bases between them. The CDR3 protein is CASSFSGFGYGYTF. The CDR3 DNA reads TGTGCCAGCAGTTTTTCGGGGTTTGGCTATGGCTACACCTTC.

The chain joins TRBV9 to TRBJ1-5, with a tentative D call TRBD1 (6 bases). Germline CDR1 and CDR2: SGDLS and YYNGEE. This CDR3 contains 15 residues. Trimming cost V 1 base and J 2 bases, with 10 bases left between them. CDR3 amino acids: CASSVTGGGNQPQHF. The CDR3 nucleotides read TGTGCCAGCAGCGTAACCGGGGGCGGCAATCAGCCCCAGCATTTT.

J is TRBJ2-7 and V is TRBV6-5, with D possibly being TRBD1 (6 bases). The CDR3 loop spans 14 amino acids. Trimming pared 3 bases from V and 5 bases from J, leaving 14 bases between. Germline-derived CDR1 and CDR2 are MNHEY and SVGAGI. The CDR3 sequence is CASSYTGKVNEQYF. As DNA, the CDR3 is TGTGCCAGCAGTTATACAGGGAAGGTGAACGAGCAGTACTTC.

The chain uses TRBV12-3 or TRBV12-4 and TRBJ2-7; D gene unclear. Trimming removed 3 bases from V and 0 bases from J, with 12 bases in between. The CDR3 contains 15 residues. CDR3 residues: CASSFTGQVSYEQYF. DNA of the CDR3: TGTGCCAGCAGTTTCACGGGCCAAGTCTCCTACGAGCAGTACTTC.

This clonotype was detected only a few times. The chain uses TRBV12-3 or TRBV12-4 and TRBJ2-1, with D possibly called TRBD1 or TRBD2 (7 bases each). CDR3 size: 16 residues. V dropped 5 bases and J dropped 2 bases, with 16 bases sitting between them. The CDR3 DNA reads as TGTGCCAGCAGTCCCAGGGGGGGAGGAACCTACAATGAGCAGTTCTTC. It yields the protein CASSPRGGGTYNEQFF.

This clonotype came up a few times. The chain is built from TRBV6-1 and TRBJ2-7, with TRBD2 matching over 8 bases. This CDR3 comprises 13 residues. Germline V lookup: CDR1 MNHNS, CDR2 SASEGT. The ends lost 8 bases at V and 3 bases at J; junction bases unmatched: 6. CDR3 amino acids: CASREGINYEQYF. In nucleotides, the CDR3 is TGTGCCAGCCGGGAGGGAATTAACTACGAGCAGTACTTC.

This clonotype was seen repeatedly, ten times or more. The chain links TRBV5-1 to TRBJ2-5; unclear D gene. CDR3 size: 13 residues. Per the germline V gene, CDR1 is SGHRS and CDR2 is YFSETQ. The germline V and J ends were trimmed by 7 bases and 4 bases, with 14 bases remaining between them. CDR3 in DNA: TGCGCCAGCCGATTTTTCACGGTAGAGACCCAGTACTTC. This translates into CASRFFTVETQYF.

V usage is TRBV6-5 and J usage is TRBJ2-7; no definite D call. Germline V gives CDR1 MNHEY, CDR2 SVGAGI. The CDR3 is made up of 16 amino acids. Trimming cost V 0 bases and J 0 bases, with 12 bases left between them. Here the CDR3 reads CASSYSAGISSYEQYF. The DNA for the CDR3 is TGTGCCAGCAGTTACTCGGCAGGAATCAGCTCCTACGAGCAGTACTTC.

This clonotype has just one count. This rearrangement joins TRBV18 to TRBJ2-7; TRBD2 agrees at 8 bases. Trimming cost V 3 bases and J 5 bases; bases outside gene matches: 6. This CDR3 comprises 14 residues. Germline lookup yields CDR1 KGHSH and CDR2 LQKENI. The CDR3 DNA sequence: TGTGCCAGCTCACCCCGCGAGCGGGGGAACGAGCAGTACTTC. Amino acid sequence: CASSPRERGNEQYF.

This clonotype was picked up a small number of times. The chain is built from TRBV6-1 and TRBJ1-2, with 8 bases identical to TRBD1. The CDR3 length is 15 residues. Germline loops: CDR1 MNHNS, CDR2 SASEGT. The J segment lost 1 base and the V segment lost 8 bases, leaving 9 bases of the junction unmatched. The CDR3 loop reads CASGGGQGHNYGYTF. As DNA, the CDR3 is TGTGCCAGCGGGGGAGGACAGGGACATAACTATGGCTACACCTTC.

V and J are TRBV19 and TRBJ2-7; D may match TRBD1 or TRBD2 (5 bases each). The CDR3 spans 15 residues. Trimming took 4 bases from V and 6 from J, leaving 19 bases between them. CDR1 is LNHDA, CDR2 SQIVND, per germline (reference sequence). The CDR3 spells CASSNGPGPPVEQYF. CDR3 DNA: TGTGCCAGTAGTAACGGTCCGGGGCCTCCTGTCGAGCAGTACTTC. The full variable domain, completed using reference TRBV19 and TRBJ2-7, is DGGITQSPKYLFRKEGQNVTLSCEQNLNHDAMYWYRQDPGQGLRLIYYSQIVNDFQKGDIAEGYSVSREKKESFPLTVTSAQKNPTAFYLCASSNGPGPPVEQYFGPGTRLTVT.

V and J are TRBV6-2 or TRBV6-3 and TRBJ2-2; no clear D gene. V gave up 7 bases and J gave up 3 bases, with 12 bases separating them. The germline CDR1 and CDR2 sequences are MNHEY and SVGEGT. This CDR3 is built from 14 residues. CDR3: CASNPFRDTGELFF. CDR3 DNA: TGTGCCAGCAACCCCTTTCGGGACACCGGGGAGCTGTTTTTT.

This clonotype has a count of ten or more. This chain connects TRBV4-3 to TRBJ1-6; a possible D gene is TRBD1 (6 bases). Germline CDR1 LGHNA, CDR2 YSLEER. The CDR3 has 14 amino acids. Between the trimmed V and J ends, which lost 0 bases and 14 bases, there was a span of 14 bases. The CDR3 loop is CASSQDPRQGTLHF. CDR3 coding DNA: TGCGCCAGCAGCCAAGACCCACGGCAGGGGACCCTCCACTTT.

J is TRBJ1-1 and V is TRBV5-1; D not certain. The germline gives CDR1 SGHRS, CDR2 YFSETQ. CDR3 length: 16 amino acids. Trimming shortened V by 3 bases and J by 0 bases, and 15 bases separated the two germline ends. CDR3 region: CASSSRGYSMNTEAFF. In nucleotides, the CDR3 is TGCGCCAGCAGCTCTCGAGGATACTCAATGAACACTGAAGCTTTCTTT.

The rearrangement uses TRBV6-2 or TRBV6-3 and TRBJ2-3; D is perhaps TRBD2 (5 bases). Trimming left V 8 bases short and J 4 bases short, with 19 bases between. CDR3 length: 15 residues. The germline CDR1 and CDR2 sequences are MNHEY and SVGEGT. The DNA for the CDR3 is TGTGCCAGCGCAATGGCGGCCCGGCGGGCAGATACGCAGTATTTT. This encodes CASAMAARRADTQYF.

This clonotype has a count of ten or more. The CDR3 is CASSYSFAGGHEQFF. In DNA form, the CDR3 reads TGTGCCAGCAGTTACTCGTTCGCGGGGGGGCATGAGCAGTTCTTC. The V and J genes are TRBV6-2 or TRBV6-3 and TRBJ2-1; 9 bases line up with TRBD2. CDR1 and CDR2 (germline): MNHEY, SVGEGT. Trimming removed 0 bases from V and 8 bases from J; junction bases left unmatched: 5. The CDR3 contains 15 residues.

This clonotype turned up a few times. This rearrangement joins TRBV6-1 to TRBJ2-7; D possibly corresponds to TRBD1 (6 bases). This CDR3 has 14 amino acids. Per germline, CDR1 MNHNS and CDR2 SASEGT. V gave up 6 bases and J gave up 3 bases, with 15 bases separating them. The DNA of the CDR3 is TGTGCCAGCAGGCCGCGACTGGACAGCTACGAGCAGTACTTC. Translation: CASRPRLDSYEQYF.

In its sample, this clonotype was seen a few times. Germline and junction disagree at one end, which may indicate a read error. V gene TRBV7-7 combines with J gene TRBJ2-1; 7 nucleotides agree with TRBD1. CDR1 SSHAT and CDR2 FNYEAQ come from the germline V gene (reference sequence). This CDR3 region has 15 residues. In DNA form, the CDR3 reads TGTGCTAGCAGCTTAATGTCAGGGGGCTACAATGAGCAGTTCTTC. Amino acids: CASSLMSGGYNEQFF.

Only a few counts were recorded for this clonotype. This chain joins TRBV5-1 and TRBJ2-1, with D maybe TRBD2 (5 bases). Germline CDR1 SGHRS, CDR2 YFSETQ. Trimming shortened V by 1 base and J by 8 bases, and 13 bases separated the two germline ends. The CDR3 contains 14 residues. The CDR3 coding sequence is TGCGCCAGCAGCTTGAGGGAGCGCGGTCATGAGCAGTTCTTC. Translating gives CASSLRERGHEQFF.

The chain links TRBV11-2 to TRBJ2-7; TRBD1 matches at 8 bases. Unmatched junction bases numbered 16, after V lost 2 bases and J lost 7 bases. CDR1 and CDR2 (germline): SGHAT, FQNNGV. The CDR3 length is 17 residues. CDR3 coding DNA: TGTGCCAGCAGCTTAATTCCCCAGGGGGCTTTTTTGGGGGAGCAGTACTTC. Translation gives CASSLIPQGAFLGEQYF.

J is TRBJ1-4 and V is TRBV5-1; no firm D call. Germline V gene sequence: CDR1 SGHRS, CDR2 YFSETQ. The CDR3 runs 16 residues. Trimming removed 0 bases from V and 0 bases from J, with 9 bases in between. CDR3 DNA sequence: TGCGCCAGCAGCTTGGGTCGGCATGCAACTAATGAAAAACTGTTTTTT. Translating it yields CASSLGRHATNEKLFF.